Shown below are 31 T cell receptor beta chains from a single sample sequenced in a study of blood T cell repertoires in COVID-19. Libraries were prepared by immunoSEQ multiplex PCR; TCRdb keeps only in-frame clonotypes and omits some of them. The sample records about 55,000 clones, roughly 90% being singletons. Input material: peripheral blood. The receptor set was obtained from a man aged 35-49 years with COVID-19, enrolled during active disease.

This chain links TRBV5-1 with TRBJ1-4, with D possibly TRBD1 on 5 matching bases. Germline V CDR1 and CDR2: SGHRS, YFSETQ. V was cut by 3 bases and J by 4 bases, with 10 bases left in between. This CDR3 has 14 residues. In DNA form, the CDR3 reads TGCGCCAGCAGCTCCTACGACAGTAATGAAAAACTGTTTTTT. Residues: CASSSYDSNEKLFF. The whole variable domain, remainder taken from reference TRBV5-1 and TRBJ1-4, is KAGVTQTPRYLIKTRGQQVTLSCSPISGHRSVSWYQQTPGQGLQFLFEYFSETQRNKGNFPGRFSGRQFSNSRSEMNVSTLELGDSALYLCASSSYDSNEKLFFGSGTQLSVL.

This sequence joins TRBV6-5 and TRBJ2-7; D remains unclear. The length of the CDR3 is 14 residues. Trimming removed 1 base from V and 0 bases from J, with 7 bases in between. Germline V gene sequence: CDR1 MNHEY, CDR2 SVGAGI. The CDR3 reads CASSYFGGSYEQYF. The CDR3 DNA reads TGTGCCAGCAGTTACTTCGGCGGCTCCTACGAGCAGTACTTC.

This sequence joins TRBV13 and TRBJ2-1; weak D call: TRBD2 (6 bases). The CDR3 extends over 13 amino acids. In germline, CDR1 is PRHDT, CDR2 FYEKMQ (reference sequence). The V end was cut by 0 bases, the J end by 6 bases, with 6 bases between. This CDR3 reads CASSLGGGNEQFF. DNA of the CDR3: TGTGCCAGCAGCTTAGGCGGGGGCAATGAGCAGTTCTTC.

V gene TRBV5-4 combines with J gene TRBJ2-5, with D possibly TRBD2 on 5 matching bases. V dropped 4 bases and J dropped 7 bases, with 11 bases sitting between them. Germline CDR1 reads SGHNT; CDR2 reads YYREEE (reference sequence). The CDR3 runs to 12 residues. CDR3 in DNA: TGTGCCAGCAGCCCCCCGGCGGGGACCCAGTACTTC. Amino acid sequence: CASSPPAGTQYF.

The table lists this clone with a count of one. The rearrangement uses TRBV3-1 (or the pseudogene TRBV3-2) and TRBJ1-2; D gene ambiguous. CDR3 size: 12 residues. The germline CDR1 and CDR2 sequences are LGHDT and YNNKEL (reference sequence). V lost 2 bases and J lost 7, with 8 bases in between. CDR3 loop: CASSQMGGGYTF. The DNA of the CDR3 is TGTGCCAGCAGCCAAATGGGAGGTGGCTACACCTTC.

The chain links TRBV6-6 to TRBJ2-1, with 8 bases fitting TRBD2. The length of the CDR3 is 14 residues. Looked up from germline, CDR1 is MNHNY and CDR2 is SVGAGI (reference sequence). V dropped 3 bases and J dropped 10; count of bases not matched to a gene: 8. This CDR3 is CASSYTSGSGEQFF. CDR3 sequence (DNA): TGTGCCAGCAGTTATACTAGCGGTTCCGGGGAGCAGTTCTTC.

V usage is TRBV7-6 and J usage is TRBJ1-2; tentatively, D is TRBD1 (6 bases). The CDR3 runs to 18 residues. Germline lookup yields CDR1 SGHVS and CDR2 FNYEAQ. The V end lost 5 bases, the J end lost 5 bases, and 27 bases lay between the germline ends. The CDR3 reads CASSPCWGMGQGFYGYTF. CDR3 nucleotides: TGTGCCAGCAGCCCATGTTGGGGGATGGGGCAGGGGTTTTATGGCTACACCTTC.

The chain links TRBV6-5 to TRBJ1-1; tentative D call: TRBD1 (6 bases). Trimming left V 7 bases short and J 1 base short, with 16 bases between. Germline V gene sequence: CDR1 MNHEY, CDR2 SVGAGI. The CDR3 sequence is 15 residues long. The CDR3 here is CASTRGGNKNTEAFF. As DNA, the CDR3 is TGTGCCAGCACCAGGGGAGGGAATAAGAACACTGAAGCTTTCTTT.

The rearrangement uses TRBV7-9 and TRBJ1-1; D may be TRBD1 (5 bases). Germline CDR1 is SEHNR and CDR2 is FQNEAQ (reference sequence). V dropped 7 bases and J dropped 6 bases, with 15 bases sitting between them. The CDR3 runs 13 residues. The CDR3 loop is CASTWAGSPEAFF. The DNA for the CDR3 is TGTGCCAGCACCTGGGCAGGGTCCCCTGAAGCTTTCTTT.

The chain is built from TRBV7-8 and TRBJ2-7, with a possible D match to TRBD2 (5 bases). Germline CDR1 reads SGHVS; CDR2 reads FQNEAQ. V lost 5 bases to trimming and J lost 5 bases, with 16 bases between them. This CDR3 contains 14 residues. CDR3 sequence reads: CASSRGPTRDEQYF. CDR3 in DNA: TGTGCCAGCAGCCGCGGGCCAACTAGGGACGAGCAGTACTTC.

The rearrangement uses TRBV5-6 and TRBJ1-1; TRBD1 matches at 7 bases. V shed 0 bases and J 5 bases; nucleotides not matched to a gene: 4. The CDR3 extends over 14 amino acids. The germline V gene has CDR1 SGHDT and CDR2 YYEEEE. The DNA of the CDR3 is TGTGCCAGCAGCTTGGCAGGGGGTGAAACTGAAGCTTTCTTT. Its protein is CASSLAGGETEAFF. The full variable domain, in which reference TRBV5-6 and TRBJ1-1 provide the parts outside the CDR3, is DAGVTQSPTHLIKTRGQQVTLRCSPKSGHDTVSWYQQALGQGPQFIFQYYEEEERQRGNFPDRFSGHQFPNYSSELNVNALLLGDSALYLCASSLAGGETEAFFGQGTRLTVV.

In nucleotides, the CDR3 is TGTGCCAGCAGCCTTAGAATCTCCTACGAGCAGTACTTC. Its protein is CASSLRISYEQYF. V and J are TRBV4-2 and TRBJ2-7; unclear D gene. Between the trimmed V and J ends, which lost 4 bases and 0 bases, there was a span of 7 bases. The length of the CDR3 is 13 residues. In germline, CDR1 is LGHNA, CDR2 YNFKEQ.

The genes are TRBV11-3 and TRBJ1-4; 11 positions match TRBD1. The germline V gene has CDR1 SGHNT and CDR2 YENEEA. The CDR3 runs 16 residues. V lost 5 bases, J lost 4 bases, and 6 bases stayed unmatched. The CDR3 loop is CASSAGTGGSNEKLFF. DNA of the CDR3: TGTGCCAGCAGCGCCGGGACAGGGGGAAGTAATGAAAAACTGTTTTTT.

V usage is TRBV12-3 or TRBV12-4 and J usage is TRBJ1-1; the D is unclear. The CDR3 length is 12 residues. The V end was cut by 2 bases, the J end by 8 bases, with 9 bases between. The CDR3: CASSLIGIEAFF. Here the CDR3 DNA reads TGTGCCAGCAGTTTAATCGGGATCGAAGCTTTCTTT.

The gene calls are TRBV5-6 and TRBJ2-2; 11 positions match TRBD2. There are 16 residues in the CDR3. V lost 4 bases, J lost 5 bases, and 7 bases stayed unmatched. CDR1 and CDR2 (germline): SGHDT, YYEEEE. The CDR3 spells CASSRPGLAATGELFF. The CDR3 DNA follows: TGTGCCAGCAGCCGGCCGGGACTAGCGGCAACCGGGGAGCTGTTTTTT.

The V and J genes are TRBV30 and TRBJ1-6; 8 bases are shared with TRBD1. Germline loops: CDR1 GTSNPN, CDR2 SVGIG (reference sequence). V lost 0 bases to trimming and J lost 9 bases; unmatched junction nucleotides: 4. CDR3 length: 14 residues. CDR3 nucleotides: TGTGCCTGGAGTGTGGACAGGGTGGGTTCACCCCTCCACTTT. Its protein product is CAWSVDRVGSPLHF. Together with reference TRBV30 and TRBJ1-6, the CDR3 gives the full variable domain: SQTIHQWPATLVQPVGSPLSLECTVEGTSNPNLYWYRQAAGRGLQLLFYSVGIGQISSEVPQNLSASRPQDRQFILSSKKLLLSDSGFYLCAWSVDRVGSPLHFGNGTRLTVT.

V and J are TRBV3-1 (or the pseudogene TRBV3-2) and TRBJ2-7; the D is unclear. V lost 0 bases to trimming and J lost 4 bases, with 13 bases between them. The CDR3 extends over 15 amino acids. Germline CDR1 and CDR2: LGHDT and YNNKEL (reference sequence). Here the CDR3 DNA reads TGTGCCAGCAGCCAAGATCCCGCGACTTGGTACGAGCAGTACTTC. This sequence encodes CASSQDPATWYEQYF.

This clone has just one count. The chain employs TRBV10-2 and TRBJ1-5; D is undetermined. CDR1 and CDR2 (germline): WSHSY, SAAADI. The CDR3 runs 13 residues. V lost 6 bases to trimming and J lost 5 bases, with 11 bases between them. The CDR3: CASRGASYQPQHF. CDR3 in DNA: TGCGCCAGCAGGGGCGCCAGCTATCAGCCCCAGCATTTT.

CDR3 DNA sequence: TGCAGTGCTCCGGAGCGGTACCGGGCTTTCTTT. Translating gives CSAPERYRAFF. The chain recombines TRBV20-1 with TRBJ1-1; D unclear. Trimming shortened V by 5 bases and J by 11 bases, and 15 bases separated the two germline ends. The CDR3 has 11 residues. Germline V gives CDR1 DFQATT, CDR2 SNEGSKA (reference sequence).

V and J are TRBV28 and TRBJ2-1; the match to TRBD1 covers 7 bases. V was pared by 2 bases and J by 6 bases, with 7 bases of the junction left unmatched. The CDR3 runs to 15 residues. Germline V gene data show CDR1 as MDHEN and CDR2 as SYDVKM. The CDR3 nucleotides read TGTGCCAGCAGTTTAGTACAGGGGATAAGCAATGAGCAGTTCTTC. This encodes CASSLVQGISNEQFF. Drawing the rest from reference TRBV28 and TRBJ2-1, the complete variable domain is DVKVTQSSRYLVKRTGEKVFLECVQDMDHENMFWYRQDPGLGLRLIYFSYDVKMKEKGDIPEGYSVSREKKERFSLILESASTNQTSMYLCASSLVQGISNEQFFGPGTRLTVL.

The chain has TRBV7-9 and TRBJ1-4; a possible D gene is TRBD1 (5 bases). The CDR3 runs to 14 residues. Trimming took off 0 bases at V and 6 bases at J, with 8 bases between the two ends. Germline V gene data show CDR1 as SEHNR and CDR2 as FQNEAQ (reference sequence). CDR3 residues: CASSLARVDEKLFF. DNA of the CDR3: TGTGCCAGCAGCTTAGCCAGGGTGGATGAAAAACTGTTTTTT.

The chain couples TRBV9 to TRBJ1-4, with 9 bases matching TRBD1. This CDR3 is 15 amino acids long. The V gene's germline CDR1 is SGDLS and CDR2 YYNGEE. V lost 3 bases to trimming and J lost 5 bases; unmatched junction nucleotides: 5. The CDR3 sequence: CASSGGQGPNEKLFF. DNA for the CDR3: TGTGCCAGCAGCGGGGGACAGGGCCCAAATGAAAAACTGTTTTTT.

The J gene is TRBJ1-6, the V gene TRBV5-1; 8 bases line up with TRBD1. Germline trimming cut 0 bases from V and 8 bases from J; bases unmatched to any gene: 1. The CDR3 is 14 amino acids. Germline assignment: CDR1 SGHRS and CDR2 YFSETQ. CDR3: CASSLAGQDSPLHF. In DNA, the CDR3 is TGCGCCAGCAGCTTGGCGGGACAGGATTCACCCCTCCACTTT.

This clone was observed a few times. The chain couples TRBV28 to TRBJ2-3, with D perhaps TRBD1 (7 bases). Per the germline V gene, CDR1 is MDHEN and CDR2 is SYDVKM. V lost 9 bases to trimming and J lost 7 bases, with 14 bases between them. CDR3 length: 12 residues. Written as DNA, the CDR3 is TGTGCCAGGCGGGACAGTTTGAATACGCAGTATTTT. Amino acid sequence: CARRDSLNTQYF.

The chain joins TRBV11-3 to TRBJ2-7; unclear D gene. V was pared by 3 bases and J by 2 bases, with 17 bases between. The CDR3 runs 16 residues. In germline, CDR1 is SGHNT, CDR2 YENEEA. CDR3 nucleotide sequence: TGTGCCAGCAGCTTTAGCTTCTCCGTAACCCCCTACGAGCAGTACTTC. Protein sequence: CASSFSFSVTPYEQYF.

This clone was observed once. The chain is built from TRBV5-6 and TRBJ1-2; tentatively, D is TRBD1 (5 bases). CDR1 is SGHDT and CDR2 is YYEEEE in the germline V gene. The CDR3 is 17 residues long. Trimming took off 2 bases at V and 3 bases at J, with 20 bases between the two ends. The CDR3 loop is CASSLSLSREPHYGYTF. The CDR3, as DNA: TGTGCCAGCAGCTTAAGTCTTTCCAGGGAACCCCACTATGGCTACACCTTC.

The genes are TRBV24-1 and TRBJ1-5; possibly TRBD1 for D (5 bases). In germline, CDR1 is KGHDR, CDR2 SFDVKD. This CDR3 has 14 residues. The V gene lost 7 bases and the J gene lost 7 bases, with 16 bases spanning the gap. The CDR3 loop reads CATSPAGGGQPQHF. The CDR3 coding sequence is TGTGCCACCAGCCCAGCGGGGGGGGGACAGCCCCAGCATTTT.

This sequence joins TRBV27 and TRBJ1-1; D gene uncertain. Deletions cut 4 bases from V and 1 base from J, with 7 bases between. The germline gives CDR1 MNHEY, CDR2 SMNVEV (reference sequence). The CDR3 has 13 amino acids. CDR3 nucleotide sequence: TGTGCCAGCAGTTCGGGGTCGAACACTGAAGCTTTCTTT. Encoded protein: CASSSGSNTEAFF.

This clone was seen once. The gene calls are TRBV6-5 and TRBJ2-3, with D maybe TRBD2 (6 bases). The germline CDR1 and CDR2 sequences are MNHEY and SVGAGI. Trimming removed 8 bases at V and 3 bases at J, with 18 bases between. This CDR3 is 15 amino acids long. The CDR3 region is CASSGVGGSTDTQYF. In DNA form, the CDR3 reads TGTGCCAGCTCCGGGGTGGGGGGTTCTACAGATACGCAGTATTTT.

The chain carries TRBV28 and TRBJ1-3, with a weak D call TRBD1 (6 bases). V was trimmed by 1 base and J by 2 bases, leaving 9 bases between them. This CDR3 has 15 residues. Germline V gene lookup returns CDR1 MDHEN and CDR2 SYDVKM. The CDR3 nucleotides are TGTGCCAGCAGTTTATTAGGGGGAGCTGGAAACACCATATATTTT. Protein sequence: CASSLLGGAGNTIYF.

J is TRBJ1-1 and V is TRBV9; unclear D gene. The CDR3 extends over 14 amino acids. V lost 0 bases to trimming and J lost 0 bases, with 6 bases between them. Germline V gene sequence: CDR1 SGDLS, CDR2 YYNGEE. This CDR3 is CASSVGVMNTEAFF. The CDR3 bases are TGTGCCAGCAGCGTAGGAGTCATGAACACTGAAGCTTTCTTT. The full variable domain, rest sourced from reference TRBV9 and TRBJ1-1, is DSGVTQTPKHLITATGQRVTLRCSPRSGDLSVYWYQQSLDQGLQFLIQYYNGEERAKGNILERFSAQQFPDLHSELNLSSLELGDSALYFCASSVGVMNTEAFFGQGTRLTVV.